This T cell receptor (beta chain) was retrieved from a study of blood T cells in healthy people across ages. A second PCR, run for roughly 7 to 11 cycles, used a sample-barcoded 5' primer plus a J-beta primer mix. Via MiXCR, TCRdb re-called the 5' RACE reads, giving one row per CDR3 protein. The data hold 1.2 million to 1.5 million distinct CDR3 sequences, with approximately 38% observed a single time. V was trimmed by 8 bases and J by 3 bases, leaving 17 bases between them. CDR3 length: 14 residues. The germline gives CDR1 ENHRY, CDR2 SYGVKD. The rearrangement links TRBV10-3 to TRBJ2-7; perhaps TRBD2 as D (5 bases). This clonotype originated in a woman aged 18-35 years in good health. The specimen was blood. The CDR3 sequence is CAISWAETNYEQYF. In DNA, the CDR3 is TGTGCCATCTCGTGGGCAGAGACTAACTACGAGCAGTACTTC.